This TCR beta chain derives from a study of blood T cell repertoires in COVID-19 (dated by TCRdb to 2019 to 2021). Background on the whole study: Collaborator samples came from the United States, Italy and Spain and covered acute and convalescent phases of COVID-19. Samples were obtained from the ongoing ImmuneRACE study (first 160 participants) and from some 1,200 subjects provided by 6 global collaborators. The repertoires were released in a freely available public database intended as a resource for research on the immune response to SARS-CoV-2. The prospective study material was composed of cDNA or gDNA derived from T cells, B-cell-depleted T cells, or PBMCs. Where HLA class I and class II types were available, the types were taken from metadata supplied by the sample provider, not from assay-based typing. The sample metadata nearly always contained a de-identified subject ID, COVID-19 status, age in years and sex. Deeply sampled blood TCRbeta repertoires from subjects exposed to, actively infected with, or recovered from COVID-19 were included in the dataset.

TCRbeta CDR3 regions were amplified from genomic DNA by means of the immunoSEQ Assay, a bias-controlled multiplex PCR. Processing in the source paper ran as follows. The number of nucleated cells in each sample was estimated from the amplification of reference gene primers within the assay. Sequence reads were collapsed and filtered to measure the absolute abundance of every unique TCRbeta CDR3 rearrangement. For each sample, productive Simpson clonality was calculated as the square root of Simpson's diversity index across productive rearrangements. TCRdb's version of the immuneACCESS table is confined to in-frame rearrangements and falls short of the full clone set. An unresolved V gene accounts for under half of the shortfall where checked; the remainder is of unknown origin. The V and J calls and clone size are taken from that table; D and trimming were inferred from the DNA. The table for this sample lists 200,000 to 250,000 clones; approximately 90% of them were counted only once. Around 0.8% of the sample lies in the top ten.

As encoded in the germline V gene (reference sequence), CDR1 is SGHNT while CDR2 is YYREEE. The CDR3 numbers 16 residues from cysteine through phenylalanine. The CDR3 DNA has 48 bases and is translated from base 1. The junction carries 20 bases between V and J, which are trimmed by 4 bases and 5 bases respectively. A word on this clone: Its recognized antigen is unknown. Base qualities are not at hand, and no much larger clone is one base apart.

Here is what the overall study found, with its caveats: Clinical and demographic metadata were provided uncurated, with the amount varying by source and participant.

Participants in the prospective study were aged roughly 18 to 100 years, lived in 20 to 30 United States geographic areas, and enrolled through a virtual design. In the prospective study, participants were assigned to cohorts based on the clinical history participants reported in a screening survey and a study questionnaire. A participant counted as exposed if, within 2 weeks of entering the study, that participant had been in contact with someone who had a PCR-confirmed or clinician-diagnosed COVID-19 case. Each participant in the prospective study had whole blood, serum and a nasopharyngeal or oropharyngeal swab collected by mobile phlebotomists. Prospective study participants could optionally give additional blood draws and questionnaires over an approximately two-month period. Blood samples from the prospective study were shipped frozen or at room temperature prior to DNA extraction.

Sequenced input: PBMCs or T cells enriched from blood (not recorded which). The sequence joins TRBV5-4 to TRBJ2-3, with TRBD2 tentatively as D gene (7 bases match). This clonotype was obtained from a man over 45 who had been exposed to COVID-19. The sequenced DNA is TGTGCCAGCAGCCCTCGGGGGGCGGGGCCTGGAGATACGCAGTATTTT. Translated, this is CASSPRGAGPGDTQYF.